Below, 21 T cell receptor beta chains from the same sample are listed, as sequenced in a study of lymphopenia after photon versus proton radiotherapy. TCRdb keeps only in-frame clones here, not all; method: immunoSEQ multiplex PCR. There are about 26,000 clones in the sample; roughly nine tenths occur only once, and around 0.89% lies in the top ten. Sequenced material: peripheral blood, taken from a patient treated with photon-based radiotherapy. The receptors were sampled from a woman between 50 and 59 years old with cholangiocarcinoma.

The V gene is TRBV19, the J gene TRBJ2-2; either TRBD1 or TRBD2 may fit D (5 bases each). Germline V gives CDR1 LNHDA, CDR2 SQIVND (reference sequence). The CDR3 spans 16 residues. The V and J ends lost 3 bases and 1 base respectively, with 12 bases between them. This chain's CDR3 is CASSMRGVRNTGELFF. CDR3 sequence (DNA): TGTGCCAGTAGTATGAGGGGAGTTAGGAACACCGGGGAGCTGTTTTTT.

The rearrangement uses TRBV10-3 and TRBJ2-5; TRBD2 agrees at 12 bases. Germline V gene sequence: CDR1 ENHRY, CDR2 SYGVKD. The junction had 5 bases not matched to a gene; V was cut back by 10 bases and J by 5 bases. This CDR3 contains 13 residues. CDR3 in DNA: TGTGCCACTAGCGGGGGGGCCCGGGAGACCCAGTACTTC. Amino acids: CATSGGARETQYF.

The V gene is TRBV7-2, the J gene TRBJ1-3; D not certain. Germline V CDR1 and CDR2: SGHTA, FQGNSA. V lost 3 bases and J 7 bases, leaving 7 bases between the germline ends. This CDR3 contains 12 residues. The CDR3 DNA follows: TGTGCCAGCAGCTTCTGGAACAACACCATATATTTT. Amino acids: CASSFWNNTIYF.

This clone was counted once. The V and J genes are TRBV6-5 and TRBJ2-7; D unclear. Germline V gene sequence: CDR1 MNHEY, CDR2 SVGAGI. V was trimmed by 0 bases and J by 1 base, leaving 13 bases between them. The CDR3 covers 16 residues. CDR3 region: CASSYSRAGPSYEQYF. Written as DNA, the CDR3 is TGTGCCAGCAGTTACTCCCGGGCAGGTCCGTCCTACGAGCAGTACTTC.

The CDR3 protein is CAISEYGTGGNTIYF. The DNA of the CDR3 is TGTGCCATCAGTGAGTACGGGACAGGTGGAAACACCATATATTTT. J is TRBJ1-3 and V is TRBV10-3, with 8 bases aligning to TRBD1. The germline V gene encodes CDR1 ENHRY and CDR2 SYGVKD. The CDR3 covers 15 residues. V lost 1 base to trimming and J lost 3 bases; unmatched junction nucleotides: 2.

Here the CDR3 DNA reads TGTGCTAGTGGTTTGGTACAATACAGGGGGCGTTGGGTTTCTCAGCCCCAGCATTTT. It codes for CASGLVQYRGRWVSQPQHF. The gene calls are TRBV12-5 and TRBJ1-5, with 9 bases that match TRBD1. V gave up 0 bases and J gave up 6 bases; unmatched junction bases: 15. This CDR3 is built from 19 residues. Germline values: CDR1 LGHNT, CDR2 FRNRAP.

The J gene is TRBJ2-4, the V gene TRBV5-1; D ambiguous. V was shortened by 0 bases and J by 5 bases, with 9 bases between the two germline ends. The CDR3 length is 14 residues. The germline gives CDR1 SGHRS, CDR2 YFSETQ. The CDR3 here is CASSLASGQNIQYF. The CDR3 DNA is TGCGCCAGCAGCTTGGCCTCAGGACAAAACATTCAGTACTTC.

CDR3 in amino acids: CASIRGTDSGNTIYF. The CDR3 nucleotides read TGTGCCAGCATTAGGGGGACAGACTCTGGAAACACCATATATTTT. The V and J genes are TRBV7-9 and TRBJ1-3; 7 bases match TRBD1. CDR3 length: 15 amino acids. Germline CDR1 is SEHNR and CDR2 is FQNEAQ (reference sequence). V gave up 7 bases and J gave up 0 bases; unmatched junction bases: 6.

The V gene is TRBV5-4, the J gene TRBJ1-2; TRBD1 aligns across 9 bases. Germline CDR1 and CDR2: SGHNT and YYREEE (reference sequence). CDR3 length equals 13 residues. V shed 9 bases and J 5 bases; nucleotides not matched to a gene: 8. The CDR3 loop reads CAITDRGRYGYTF. The CDR3 DNA reads as TGTGCCATCACGGACAGGGGACGGTATGGCTACACCTTC.

There are a few counts of this clone. This sequence joins TRBV18 and TRBJ1-1; TRBD1 matches at 9 bases. CDR1 is KGHSH and CDR2 is LQKENI in the germline V gene. V trimming: 2 bases; J trimming: 6 bases; junction bases outside the gene matches: 4. This CDR3 has 14 amino acids. The CDR3 region is CASSPGTGRSEAFF. The DNA for the CDR3 is TGTGCCAGCTCACCAGGGACAGGGAGGTCTGAAGCTTTCTTT.

The rearrangement joins TRBV7-2 to TRBJ1-2; 9 bases match TRBD1. CDR3 length: 15 amino acids. V was pared by 2 bases and J by 11 bases, with 12 bases of the junction left unmatched. Germline CDR1 SGHTA, CDR2 FQGNSA. CDR3 in DNA: TGTGCCAGCAGCTTACCAAACACAGGGGGCGTTCGGTACACCTTC. It codes for CASSLPNTGGVRYTF.

The chain carries TRBV18 and TRBJ2-5; maybe TRBD1 (6 bases). Near its end, the DNA agrees better with TRBJ2-7, so the J call may be wrong. Germline lookup yields CDR1 KGHSH and CDR2 LQKENI. There are 14 residues in the CDR3. Here the CDR3 reads CASSRRGDAYEQYF. CDR3 bases: TGTGCCAGCTCCCGCAGGGGAGATGCGTACGAGCAGTACTTC.

The chain joins TRBV18 to TRBJ2-2; D is uncertain. Germline V gene sequence: CDR1 KGHSH, CDR2 LQKENI. V was pared by 1 base and J by 4 bases, with 16 bases between. The length of the CDR3 is 17 residues. The CDR3 nucleotides read TGTGCCAGCTCACCACGTGGTCGGAACCTTACCACCGGGGAGCTGTTTTTT. Translation gives CASSPRGRNLTTGELFF.

The genes are TRBV5-4 and TRBJ1-1; 9 bases line up with TRBD1. The germline V gene has CDR1 SGHNT and CDR2 YYREEE (reference sequence). The CDR3 runs to 15 residues. V was clipped by 2 bases and J by 3 bases; unmatched bases: 5. CDR3 bases: TGTGCCAGCAGCTTTGGACAGGGGTATGACACTGAAGCTTTCTTT. Its translation is CASSFGQGYDTEAFF.

This clone was seen more than once but under ten times. This chain links TRBV10-1 with TRBJ2-3; D is undetermined. Between the trimmed V and J ends, which lost 4 bases and 5 bases, there was a span of 10 bases. Germline lookup yields CDR1 WNHNN and CDR2 SYGVQD (reference sequence). The CDR3 loop spans 13 amino acids. The CDR3 loop reads CASSAGSKDTQYF. The DNA for the CDR3 is TGCGCCAGCAGTGCAGGTAGTAAAGATACGCAGTATTTT.

V and J are TRBV9 and TRBJ2-6; TRBD2 aligns across 9 bases. The CDR3 is 20 amino acids. The junction had 10 bases not matched to a gene; V was cut back by 0 bases and J by 0 bases. The germline V gene encodes CDR1 SGDLS and CDR2 YYNGEE. The CDR3 DNA reads as TGTGCCAGCAGCGTAGGTCTAGCGGGGCGATTCAGCTCTGGGGCCAACGTCCTGACTTTC. As protein: CASSVGLAGRFSSGANVLTF.

The CDR3 DNA follows: TGTGCCAGCCCACCGGGGTATGGCTACACCTTC. The encoded protein is CASPPGYGYTF. The V and J genes are TRBV5-3 and TRBJ1-2; no clear D gene. TRBV5-3 is an open reading frame whose function is uncertain. The CDR3 runs to 11 residues. Trimming took off 8 bases at V and 5 bases at J, with 10 bases between the two ends.

The chain carries TRBV28 and TRBJ1-2; TRBD1 matches 7 bases. V lost 8 bases and J lost 7; bases outside the gene matches: 7. This CDR3 comprises 12 residues. CDR1 and CDR2 (germline): MDHEN, SYDVKM. CDR3 sequence reads: CASHDRVGGYTF. As DNA, the CDR3 is TGTGCCAGCCACGACAGGGTGGGTGGCTACACCTTC.

The chain carries TRBV5-1 and TRBJ1-2; possible D gene TRBD1, 5 bases. Deletions cut 0 bases from V and 4 bases from J, with 13 bases between. The CDR3 spans 15 residues. In germline, CDR1 is SGHRS, CDR2 YFSETQ. This chain's CDR3 is CASSLGGEIGYGYTF. In nucleotides, the CDR3 is TGCGCCAGCAGCTTGGGAGGGGAGATCGGCTATGGCTACACCTTC.

The V gene is TRBV28, the J gene TRBJ2-3; 12 bases agree with TRBD2. Germline-derived CDR1 and CDR2 are MDHEN and SYDVKM. This CDR3 is built from 16 residues. V gave up 5 bases and J gave up 7 bases; unmatched junction bases: 10. In DNA, the CDR3 is TGTGCCAGCAGTCTGGGAGCTAGCGGGGGGGCCCATACGCAGTATTTT. Residues: CASSLGASGGAHTQYF. Full variable domain (missing parts from reference TRBV28 and TRBJ2-3): DVKVTQSSRYLVKRTGEKVFLECVQDMDHENMFWYRQDPGLGLRLIYFSYDVKMKEKGDIPEGYSVSREKKERFSLILESASTNQTSMYLCASSLGASGGAHTQYFGPGTRLTVL.

The V call is TRBV9, the J call TRBJ1-2; TRBD1 matches at 9 bases. The germline V gene has CDR1 SGDLS and CDR2 YYNGEE. The CDR3 runs 15 residues. V shed 0 bases, J shed 5 bases, and the junction held 5 bases outside the gene matches. CDR3 in amino acids: CASSVARTGDYGYTF. CDR3 bases: TGTGCCAGCAGCGTAGCCAGGACAGGGGATTATGGCTACACCTTC.